This T cell receptor beta chain emerged from a study of T-cell memory formation after mild COVID-19. Study-wide findings and caveats: Clones shrinking from day 15 to 85 showed even CD4/CD8 mixes; later expanders tilted CD4+.

Germline CDR1 reads MGHRA; CDR2 reads YSYEKL. The CDR3 is 21 residues long. Deletions cut 1 base from V and 0 bases from J, with 24 bases between. A note on this clonotype: As yet, its antigen is unknown.

A 5'RACE reaction primed in the constant segment made cDNA libraries of TCR alpha and TCR beta, and these carried sample barcodes and UMIs. TCRdb used MiXCR to reprocess the 5' RACE reads, holding one entry per CDR3 protein. The data contain under 300,000 distinct CDR3 sequences, 8% to 10% of them singletons. This chain uses TRBV4-1 with TRBJ1-4; D gene uncertain. The sequence was collected from a man aged 18 to 29 who had mild COVID-19 (a few samples of this study predate the infection). Cell type and time point are not known. Input material: PBMCs or a T cell subset sorted from them (not recorded which). CDR3 residues: CASSQAPYPWQDLATNEKLFF. The CDR3 DNA is TGCGCCAGCAGCCAAGCGCCATACCCCTGGCAGGACCTTGCAACTAATGAAAAACTGTTTTTT.